Below, 30 T cell receptor beta chains from the same sample are listed, as sequenced in a study of cytomegalovirus exposure and HLA in healthy donors. The PCR was carried out with 60 Vbeta primers and 13 Jbeta primers. The data were produced by immunoSEQ multiplex PCR, yet TCRdb's version contains in-frame clones alone and is incomplete. This sample's table has tens of thousands of clones. Material for sequencing was PBMCs. The receptors stem from a man between 40 and 49 years old in good health and CMV-seronegative.

This chain uses TRBV2 with TRBJ1-4; 7 bases fit TRBD1. In germline, CDR1 is SNHLY, CDR2 FYNNEI. V was pared by 2 bases and J by 3 bases, with 6 bases of the junction left unmatched. The CDR3 is 16 amino acids. CDR3 DNA: TGTGCCAGCAGTGAACCTCCGACAGGGCCTAATGAAAAACTGTTTTTT. Encoded protein: CASSEPPTGPNEKLFF.

The chain links TRBV19 to TRBJ2-7; TRBD1 matches 9 bases. The length of the CDR3 is 17 residues. V was pared by 3 bases and J by 1 base, with 10 bases of the junction left unmatched. Per germline, CDR1 LNHDA and CDR2 SQIVND (reference sequence). The chain's CDR3 is CASSIRQGTGSSYEQYF. DNA of the CDR3: TGTGCCAGTAGTATCCGCCAGGGGACAGGGAGTTCCTACGAGCAGTACTTC. The complete variable domain, with remaining parts taken from reference TRBV19 and TRBJ2-7, reads DGGITQSPKYLFRKEGQNVTLSCEQNLNHDAMYWYRQDPGQGLRLIYYSQIVNDFQKGDIAEGYSVSREKKESFPLTVTSAQKNPTAFYLCASSIRQGTGSSYEQYFGPGTRLTVT.

Remarks on this clone: The same CDR3 arises from other DNA sequences in this sample as well. V gene TRBV29-1 combines with J gene TRBJ2-7; D possibly corresponds to TRBD1 (6 bases). V lost 2 bases and J lost 4, with 6 bases in between. This CDR3 spans 11 amino acids. Germline CDR1 is SQVTM and CDR2 is ANQGSEA. The CDR3 DNA follows: TGCAGCGTTGAAAGGGGGTACGAGCAGTACTTC. This codes for CSVERGYEQYF.

The chain links TRBV6-4 to TRBJ2-2; D remains unclear. V lost 1 base to trimming and J lost 4 bases, with 4 bases between them. CDR1 and CDR2 from the germline V gene are MRHNA and SNTAGT. This CDR3 has 13 amino acids. The CDR3, as DNA: TGTGCCAGCAGTGACTTAGCCACCGGGGAGCTGTTTTTT. Translating gives CASSDLATGELFF.

The CDR3, as DNA: TGTGCCAGCAGTGAAGCACCGGGTCGCTCCTACGAGCAGTACTTC. This sequence encodes CASSEAPGRSYEQYF. The chain employs TRBV6-1 and TRBJ2-7; D unresolved. The CDR3 runs 15 residues. Per the germline V gene, CDR1 is MNHNS and CDR2 is SASEGT. The V gene lost 0 bases and the J gene lost 0 bases, with 9 bases spanning the gap.

The chain links TRBV6-1 to TRBJ2-3, with 9 bases identical to TRBD2. The V gene's germline CDR1 is MNHNS and CDR2 SASEGT. The CDR3 sequence is 16 residues long. J was trimmed by 3 bases and V by 1 base; bases with no gene match: 5. CDR3 coding DNA: TGTGCCAGCAGTGAAGAGGCGGGGGGGCCGACAGATACGCAGTATTTT. As protein: CASSEEAGGPTDTQYF.

The J gene is TRBJ1-3, the V gene TRBV9; D may be TRBD1 (5 bases). Trimming removed 0 bases from V and 2 bases from J, with 6 bases in between. The length of the CDR3 is 14 residues. Per the germline V gene, CDR1 is SGDLS and CDR2 is YYNGEE. This chain's CDR3 is CASSVETAGNTIYF. In DNA, the CDR3 is TGTGCCAGCAGCGTAGAGACAGCTGGAAACACCATATATTTT.

The V gene is TRBV6-6, the J gene TRBJ2-5; 10 bases are shared with TRBD1. J lost 10 bases, V lost 6 bases, and 11 bases had no gene match. The CDR3 extends over 14 amino acids. From germline, CDR1 is MNHNY and CDR2 SVGAGI (reference sequence). The CDR3 loop is CASSADRGKGIQYF. CDR3 bases: TGTGCCAGCAGCGCGGACAGGGGGAAGGGGATCCAGTACTTC.

The V and J genes are TRBV28 and TRBJ1-2, with D possibly matching TRBD1 (6 bases). There are 13 residues in the CDR3. Germline values: CDR1 MDHEN, CDR2 SYDVKM. The V and J ends lost 5 bases and 8 bases respectively, with 15 bases between them. CDR3 amino acids: CASSTSTGGGYTF. The CDR3 DNA sequence: TGTGCCAGCAGTACATCGACAGGTGGCGGCTACACCTTC.

The gene calls are TRBV9 and TRBJ1-2, with D maybe TRBD1 (6 bases). V lost 4 bases and J 10 bases, leaving 14 bases between the germline ends. The V gene's germline CDR1 is SGDLS and CDR2 YYNGEE. The CDR3 extends over 12 amino acids. The CDR3 reads CASSTTGQDYTF. The CDR3 DNA follows: TGTGCCAGCAGCACGACAGGTCAGGACTACACCTTC. The whole variable domain, filled in from reference TRBV9 and TRBJ1-2, reads DSGVTQTPKHLITATGQRVTLRCSPRSGDLSVYWYQQSLDQGLQFLIQYYNGEERAKGNILERFSAQQFPDLHSELNLSSLELGDSALYFCASSTTGQDYTFGSGTRLTVV.

The chain carries TRBV18 and TRBJ2-7; a weak D match, TRBD2 (7 bases). Trimming cost V 3 bases and J 3 bases, with 21 bases left between them. The CDR3 is 17 amino acids. The V gene's germline CDR1 is KGHSH and CDR2 LQKENI. The CDR3 loop reads CASSPREFGGGFYEQYF. The CDR3 region has the DNA TGTGCCAGCTCACCCCGCGAATTTGGCGGGGGCTTCTACGAGCAGTACTTC.

The rearrangement joins TRBV23-1 to TRBJ2-2; no definite D call. The J call may not be correct, given that the DNA end is closer to TRBJ1-3. TRBV23-1 qualifies as an ORF whose function is uncertain. The CDR3 is 11 residues long. This chain's CDR3 is CATPRRDTIYF. CDR3 bases: TGCGCCACGCCCCGAAGGGACACCATATATTTT.

V and J are TRBV5-1 and TRBJ2-5; D uncertain. The J call may not be correct, given that the DNA end is closer to TRBJ2-7. There are 11 residues in the CDR3. The germline CDR1 and CDR2 sequences are SGHRS and YFSETQ. Written as DNA, the CDR3 is TGCGCCAGCAGCTTGGGTAACGAGCAGTACTTC. It is translated as CASSLGNEQYF.

The rearrangement uses TRBV7-6 and TRBJ2-7, with 8 bases matching TRBD1. The length of the CDR3 is 15 residues. V trimming: 4 bases; J trimming: 0 bases; junction bases outside the gene matches: 5. Germline V gene data show CDR1 as SGHVS and CDR2 as FNYEAQ. CDR3 region: CASSYRQGSSYEQYF. The CDR3 DNA follows: TGTGCCAGCAGCTACCGACAGGGGAGCTCCTACGAGCAGTACTTC.

The rearrangement uses TRBV29-1 and TRBJ1-2, with 8 bases that match TRBD1. This CDR3 is built from 13 residues. Germline loops: CDR1 SQVTM, CDR2 ANQGSEA. Trimming removed 4 bases from V and 4 bases from J; junction bases left unmatched: 5. The CDR3 sequence: CSVGTDRGYGYTF. CDR3 nucleotide sequence: TGCAGCGTTGGGACCGACAGGGGCTATGGCTACACCTTC.

V is TRBV5-4 and J is TRBJ2-1, with D perhaps matching TRBD1 (6 bases). Trimming removed 4 bases from V and 7 bases from J, with 12 bases in between. The CDR3 runs 13 residues. CDR1 and CDR2 (germline): SGHNT, YYREEE (reference sequence). CDR3 loop: CASSHRERNEQFF. CDR3 DNA sequence: TGTGCCAGCAGCCACAGGGAGAGGAATGAGCAGTTCTTC.

The chain recombines TRBV19 with TRBJ1-1; TRBD1 aligns across 11 bases. V lost 6 bases and J lost 7; bases outside the gene matches: 7. Germline-derived CDR1 and CDR2 are LNHDA and SQIVND (reference sequence). CDR3 length: 14 amino acids. CDR3 sequence (DNA): TGTGCCAGTAGCTATTCCGGGACAGGGGGTGAAGCTTTCTTT. Its translation: CASSYSGTGGEAFF.

The chain combines TRBV18 with TRBJ2-3; D unclear. V lost 8 bases to trimming and J lost 2 bases, with 5 bases between them. Germline V gene data show CDR1 as KGHSH and CDR2 as LQKENI. The CDR3 length is 11 residues. Here the CDR3 DNA reads TGTGCCAGCCAAAACACAGATACGCAGTATTTT. Translating it yields CASQNTDTQYF.

This chain uses TRBV7-9 with TRBJ2-7, with a weak D call TRBD2 (6 bases). The CDR3 spans 14 residues. Trimming took off 5 bases at V and 5 bases at J, with 16 bases between the two ends. Germline V gene data show CDR1 as SEHNR and CDR2 as FQNEAQ (reference sequence). The CDR3 DNA reads as TGTGCCAGCAGCCCCCTAGGAGGGGACCACGAGCAGTACTTC. This encodes CASSPLGGDHEQYF. Full variable domain (rest looked up from reference TRBV7-9 and TRBJ2-7): DTGVSQNPRHKITKRGQNVTFRCDPISEHNRLYWYRQTLGQGPEFLTYFQNEAQLEKSRLLSDRFSAERPKGSFSTLEIQRTEQGDSAMYLCASSPLGGDHEQYFGPGTRLTVT.

The chain combines TRBV29-1 with TRBJ1-2; 8 positions agree with TRBD1. CDR3 length: 14 residues. With V trimmed by 1 base and J by 3 bases, 4 bases remained unmatched. The V gene's germline CDR1 is SQVTM and CDR2 ANQGSEA. CDR3 nucleotide sequence: TGCAGCGTTGAAGTCCAGGGGGCTTACTATGGCTACACCTTC. Amino acid sequence: CSVEVQGAYYGYTF.

This sequence joins TRBV30 and TRBJ2-1, with a weak D call TRBD2 (6 bases). Germline lookup yields CDR1 GTSNPN and CDR2 SVGIG (reference sequence). This CDR3 spans 19 amino acids. With 0 bases removed from V and 2 bases from J, the gap between germline ends came to 23 bases. The CDR3 nucleotides read TGTGCCTGGAGTGTACTCGGGGGAGGCACGGGTAGGGCCTACAATGAGCAGTTCTTC. It yields the protein CAWSVLGGGTGRAYNEQFF.

The chain employs TRBV28 and TRBJ1-2; 7 bases agree with TRBD1. The V and J ends lost 4 bases and 8 bases, in that order; junction bases with no gene match: 13. The germline CDR1 and CDR2 sequences are MDHEN and SYDVKM. The CDR3 runs 15 residues. The chain's CDR3 is CASSSTPRQGHGYTF. The CDR3 coding sequence is TGTGCCAGCAGTTCCACCCCGCGACAGGGCCACGGCTACACCTTC.

The chain has TRBV23-1 and TRBJ1-5; D is unclear. TRBV23-1 counts as an open reading frame of uncertain function. CDR3 length: 12 amino acids. V was clipped by 4 bases and J by 12 bases, with 13 bases between them. The chain's CDR3 is CASSLRYFRQHF. In DNA, the CDR3 is TGCGCCAGCAGTCTTCGCTATTTTCGCCAGCATTTT.

The chain employs TRBV6-5 and TRBJ1-4; no reliable D call. This CDR3 has 14 residues. Deletions cut 6 bases from V and 2 bases from J, with 10 bases between. CDR1 and CDR2 (germline): MNHEY, SVGAGI. The CDR3 nucleotides read TGTGCCAGCAGACGAATCGGGACTAATGAAAAACTGTTTTTT. It yields the protein CASRRIGTNEKLFF.

The CDR3 DNA reads as TGCGCCAGCAGCTTGATTCAGGGGGCCTATGGCTACACCTTC. It translates to CASSLIQGAYGYTF. V gene TRBV5-1 combines with J gene TRBJ1-2, with TRBD1 matching 8 bases. V shed 1 base, J shed 4 bases, and the junction held 3 bases outside the gene matches. The germline V gene has CDR1 SGHRS and CDR2 YFSETQ. CDR3 length: 14 residues.

The rearrangement uses TRBV28 and TRBJ2-3; the D is unclear. Trimming shortened V by 7 bases and J by 1 base, and 9 bases separated the two germline ends. Germline values: CDR1 MDHEN, CDR2 SYDVKM. This CDR3 region has 13 residues. The CDR3 DNA sequence: TGTGCCAGCAAGAACTCCGGCACAGATACGCAGTATTTT. Its translation: CASKNSGTDTQYF.

The rearrangement links TRBV19 to TRBJ2-1, with 7 nucleotides matching TRBD2. CDR3 size: 15 residues. Unmatched junction bases numbered 3, after V lost 4 bases and J lost 0 bases. Looked up from germline, CDR1 is LNHDA and CDR2 is SQIVND (reference sequence). The CDR3 here is CASSKRGNSYNEQFF. For the CDR3, the DNA is TGTGCCAGTAGTAAGCGGGGCAACTCCTACAATGAGCAGTTCTTC.

The genes are TRBV28 and TRBJ2-6, with D maybe TRBD2 (5 bases). V lost 2 bases, J lost 0 bases, and 26 bases lay in between. CDR3 length: 22 amino acids. The germline gives CDR1 MDHEN, CDR2 SYDVKM. In DNA, the CDR3 is TGTGCCAGCAGTTTAGAGACGGGATTTAGGCTGGTTCCCAACTCTGGGGCCAACGTCCTGACTTTC. Translated, it gives CASSLETGFRLVPNSGANVLTF.

This chain uses TRBV30 with TRBJ1-6, with D maybe TRBD1 (5 bases). The ends were cut back, 1 base at V and 0 bases at J, with 7 bases in the middle. Germline V gives CDR1 GTSNPN, CDR2 SVGIG (reference sequence). The CDR3 totals 15 residues. CDR3 in amino acids: CAWSDDSSYNSPLHF. CDR3 sequence (DNA): TGTGCCTGGAGTGATGACAGCTCCTATAATTCACCCCTCCACTTT.

V usage is TRBV5-5 and J usage is TRBJ1-5; maybe TRBD1 (6 bases). The germline V and J ends were trimmed by 0 bases and 7 bases, with 11 bases remaining between them. This CDR3 region has 14 residues. CDR1 and CDR2 from the germline V gene are SGHKS and YYEKEE (reference sequence). DNA for the CDR3: TGTGCCAGCAGCTTGGGAGCAGGGGTCCAGCCCCAGCATTTT. It encodes CASSLGAGVQPQHF.